Listed below are T cell receptor beta chains from one sample, sequenced in a study of cytomegalovirus exposure and HLA in healthy donors. Clones were read by immunoSEQ multiplex PCR, and TCRdb kept only the in-frame ones, dropping some. Here the sample spans approximately 220,000 clones, around 83% being singletons. Sequencing input: PBMCs. These receptors all stem from a girl under 18 in good health and CMV-seronegative. Both conserved end residues are part of each CDR3. Fields, in order: V gene, D gene, J gene, CDR3 DNA, CDR3 protein. A D gene is named only where the DNA matches it firmly.

>TRBV2|NA|TRBJ2-5
TGTGCCAGCCTAACAGTCCAAGAGACCCAGTACTTC
CASLTVQETQYF
>TRBV5-5|TRBD2|TRBJ2-5
TGTGCCAGCAGCGACATCAGCGGGGGGGAGACCCAGTACTTC
CASSDISGGETQYF
>TRBV10-3|NA|TRBJ1-4
TGTGCCATCAGCGAGTCGGGGGAGGAGAAACTGTTTTTT
CAISESGEEKLFF
>TRBV6-5|NA|TRBJ1-1
TGTGCCAGCAGTTACTCGAGGGCCGGAATTGAAGCTTTCTTT
CASSYSRAGIEAFF
>TRBV18|TRBD1|TRBJ1-2
TGTGCCAGCTCACCTGGCCGGGACAGGAGAGCTAACTATGGCTACACCTTC
CASSPGRDRRANYGYTF
>TRBV18|NA|TRBJ1-2
TGTGCCAGCTCCACCCGCGGGGGAAGTAACTATGGCTACACCTTC
CASSTRGGSNYGYTF
>TRBV11-2|NA|TRBJ2-1
TGTGCCAGCAGCTTAGAGCCCAGGGGTGAGCAGTTCTTC
CASSLEPRGEQFF
>TRBV6-1|TRBD1|TRBJ2-7
TGTGCCAGCAGGTCCCCGGGACAGGGCTCCGAGCAGTACTTC
CASRSPGQGSEQYF
>TRBV6-5|TRBD2|TRBJ2-2
TGTGCCATTCGCGGGGGTACCGGGGAGCTGTTTTTT
CAIRGGTGELFF
>TRBV18|NA|TRBJ2-6
TGTGCCAGCTCACCATCTCAGGGATTGTCTGGGGCCAACGTCCTGACTTTC
CASSPSQGLSGANVLTF
>TRBV6-5|NA|TRBJ2-6
TGTGCCAGCAGTTACTCCTACCCCTCTGGGGCCAACGTCCTGACTTTC
CASSYSYPSGANVLTF
>TRBV29-1|NA|TRBJ2-7
TGCAGCGCCCGGACAGCCAGCTCCTACGAGCAGTACTTC
CSARTASSYEQYF
>TRBV15|NA|TRBJ2-7
TGTGCCACCAGCCGGAGGCCCCAATACGAGCAGTACTTC
CATSRRPQYEQYF
>TRBV19|TRBD1|TRBJ2-1
TGTGCCAGCCACCGGGACAGGGCGAACAATGAGCAGTTCTTC
CASHRDRANNEQFF
>TRBV27|NA|TRBJ2-7
TGTGCCAGCAGCGCCGACAGCTACGAGCAGTACTTC
CASSADSYEQYF
>TRBV28|NA|TRBJ2-7
TGTGCCAGCAGTCCTTATTTAAGGGGGATTAGGGACGAGCAGTACTTC
CASSPYLRGIRDEQYF
>TRBV7-8|NA|TRBJ2-5
TGTGCCACGTCTAGCTCCCAGTACTTC
CATSSSQYF
>TRBV7-8|NA|TRBJ2-1
TGTGCCAGCAGCTTAGGGAGCTCCTACAATGAGCAGTTCTTC
CASSLGSSYNEQFF
>TRBV7-9|NA|TRBJ2-7
TGTGCCAGCAGCTCGATGAATCCCTACGAGCAGTACTTC
CASSSMNPYEQYF
>TRBV19|NA|TRBJ1-2
TGTGCCAGTAGTATTGGGTACAGGATCAACTATGGCTACACCTTC
CASSIGYRINYGYTF
>TRBV21-1|NA|TRBJ2-2
TGTGCCAGCAGCACACCGGGACAAACAAACACCGGGGAGCTGTTTTTT
CASSTPGQTNTGELFF
>TRBV6-5|TRBD2|TRBJ2-5
TGTGCCAGCAGTTACCGGGAGGGGACAGAGACCCAGTACTTC
CASSYREGTETQYF
>TRBV19|TRBD2|TRBJ2-3
TGTGCCAGTAGCCTAGCGGGGGCCTCAGATACGCAGTATTTT
CASSLAGASDTQYF
>TRBV7-6|NA|TRBJ1-2
TGTGCCAGCAGCTTAGCGGCCTCAGTCTCCTACACCTTC
CASSLAASVSYTF
>TRBV28|NA|TRBJ2-5
TGTGCCAGCAGTTTAAACGGGCAAGAGACCCAGTACTTC
CASSLNGQETQYF